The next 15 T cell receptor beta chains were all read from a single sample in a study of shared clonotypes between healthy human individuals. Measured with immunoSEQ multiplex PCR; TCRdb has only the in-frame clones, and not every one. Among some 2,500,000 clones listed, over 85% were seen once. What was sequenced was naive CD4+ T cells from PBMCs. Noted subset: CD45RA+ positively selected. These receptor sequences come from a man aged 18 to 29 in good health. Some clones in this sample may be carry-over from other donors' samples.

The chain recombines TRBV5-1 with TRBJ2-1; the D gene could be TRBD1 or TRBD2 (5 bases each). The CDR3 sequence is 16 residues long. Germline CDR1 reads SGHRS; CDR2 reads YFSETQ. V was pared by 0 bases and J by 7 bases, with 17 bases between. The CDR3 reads CASSLAGTVGMNEQFF. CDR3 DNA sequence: TGCGCCAGCAGCTTGGCCGGGACGGTGGGGATGAATGAGCAGTTCTTC.

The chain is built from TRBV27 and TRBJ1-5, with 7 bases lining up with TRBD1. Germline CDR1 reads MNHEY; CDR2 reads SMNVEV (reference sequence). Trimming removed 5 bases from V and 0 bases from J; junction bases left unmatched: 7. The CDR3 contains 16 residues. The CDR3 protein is CASSGGTAYSNQPQHF. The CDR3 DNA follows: TGTGCCAGCAGTGGCGGGACAGCTTATAGCAATCAGCCCCAGCATTTT.

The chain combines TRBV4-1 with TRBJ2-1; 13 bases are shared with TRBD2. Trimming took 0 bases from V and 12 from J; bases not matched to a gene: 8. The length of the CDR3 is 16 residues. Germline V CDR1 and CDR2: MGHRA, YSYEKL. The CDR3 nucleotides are TGCGCCAGCAGCCAAGATTGGGGACTAGCGGGATACGGGCAGTTCTTC. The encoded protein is CASSQDWGLAGYGQFF.

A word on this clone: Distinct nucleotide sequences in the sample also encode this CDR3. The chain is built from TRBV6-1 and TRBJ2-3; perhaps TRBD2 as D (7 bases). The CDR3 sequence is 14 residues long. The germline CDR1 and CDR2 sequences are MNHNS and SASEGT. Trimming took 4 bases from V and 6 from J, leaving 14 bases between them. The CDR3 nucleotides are TGTGCCAGCAGTGTGGCGGGGGCGACCGATACGCAGTATTTT. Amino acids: CASSVAGATDTQYF.

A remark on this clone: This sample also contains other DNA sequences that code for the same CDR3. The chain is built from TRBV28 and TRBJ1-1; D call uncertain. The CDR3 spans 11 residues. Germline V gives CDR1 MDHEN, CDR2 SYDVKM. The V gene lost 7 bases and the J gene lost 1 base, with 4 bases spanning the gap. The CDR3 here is CASTENTEAFF. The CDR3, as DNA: TGTGCCAGCACGGAGAACACTGAAGCTTTCTTT.

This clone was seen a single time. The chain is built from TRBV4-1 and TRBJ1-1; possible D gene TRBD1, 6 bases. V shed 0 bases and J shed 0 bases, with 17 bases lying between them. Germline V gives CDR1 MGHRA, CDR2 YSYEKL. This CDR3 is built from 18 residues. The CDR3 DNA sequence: TGCGCCAGCAGCCAAGATCCCCAGGGATGGGACATGAACACTGAAGCTTTCTTT. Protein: CASSQDPQGWDMNTEAFF.

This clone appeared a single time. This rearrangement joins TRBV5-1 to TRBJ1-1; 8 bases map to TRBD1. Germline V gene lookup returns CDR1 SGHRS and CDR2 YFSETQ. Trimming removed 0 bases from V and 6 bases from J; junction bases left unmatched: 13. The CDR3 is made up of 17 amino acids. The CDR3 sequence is CASSLGMVTTGDPEAFF. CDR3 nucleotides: TGCGCCAGCAGCTTGGGGATGGTTACGACAGGGGATCCTGAAGCTTTCTTT.

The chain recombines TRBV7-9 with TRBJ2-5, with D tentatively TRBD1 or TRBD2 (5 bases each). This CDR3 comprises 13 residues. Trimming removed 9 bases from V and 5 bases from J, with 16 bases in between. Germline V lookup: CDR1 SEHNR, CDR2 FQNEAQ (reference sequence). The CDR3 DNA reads TGTGCCAGTCACAAGATGGGGGTCGAGACCCAGTACTTC. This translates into CASHKMGVETQYF.

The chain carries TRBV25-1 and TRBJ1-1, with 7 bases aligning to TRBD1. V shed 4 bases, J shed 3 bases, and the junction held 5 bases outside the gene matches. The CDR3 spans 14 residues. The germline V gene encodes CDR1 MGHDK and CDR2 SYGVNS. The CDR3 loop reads CASSAFTGDTEAFF. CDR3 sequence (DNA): TGTGCCAGCAGTGCATTCACAGGGGACACTGAAGCTTTCTTT.

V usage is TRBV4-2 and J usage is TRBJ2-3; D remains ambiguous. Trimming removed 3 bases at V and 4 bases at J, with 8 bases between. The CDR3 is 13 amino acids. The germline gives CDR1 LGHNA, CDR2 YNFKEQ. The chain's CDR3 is CASSQVLPDTQYF. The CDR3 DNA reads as TGTGCCAGCAGCCAGGTTTTGCCAGATACGCAGTATTTT.

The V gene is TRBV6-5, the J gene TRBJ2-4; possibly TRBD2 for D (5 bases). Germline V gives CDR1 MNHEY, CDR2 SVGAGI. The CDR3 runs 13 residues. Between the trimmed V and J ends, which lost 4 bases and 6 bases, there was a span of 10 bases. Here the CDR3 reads CASSSPLANIQYF. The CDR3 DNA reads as TGTGCCAGCAGTTCACCCCTAGCAAACATTCAGTACTTC.

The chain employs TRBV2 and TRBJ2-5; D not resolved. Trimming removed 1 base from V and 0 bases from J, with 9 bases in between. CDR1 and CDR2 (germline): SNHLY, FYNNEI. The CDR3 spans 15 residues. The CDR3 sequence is CASSEDLGYQETQYF. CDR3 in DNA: TGTGCCAGCAGTGAAGATCTCGGCTACCAAGAGACCCAGTACTTC.

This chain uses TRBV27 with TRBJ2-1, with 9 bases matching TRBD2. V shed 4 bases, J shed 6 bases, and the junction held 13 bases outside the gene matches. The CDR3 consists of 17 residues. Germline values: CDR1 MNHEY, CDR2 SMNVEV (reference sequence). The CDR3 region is CASSSPFVAGVPNEQFF. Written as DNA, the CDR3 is TGTGCCAGCAGTTCCCCTTTTGTAGCGGGAGTCCCCAATGAGCAGTTCTTC.

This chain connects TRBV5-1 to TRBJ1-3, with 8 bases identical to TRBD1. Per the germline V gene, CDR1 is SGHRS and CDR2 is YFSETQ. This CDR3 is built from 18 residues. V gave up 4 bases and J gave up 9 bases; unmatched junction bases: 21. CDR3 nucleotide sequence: TGCGCCAGCAGCCCCAACCCGAGGGCGGGGACAGGCGTGAGCACCATATATTTT. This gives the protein CASSPNPRAGTGVSTIYF. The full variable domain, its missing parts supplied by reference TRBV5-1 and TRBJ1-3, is KAGVTQTPRYLIKTRGQQVTLSCSPISGHRSVSWYQQTPGQGLQFLFEYFSETQRNKGNFPGRFSGRQFSNSRSEMNVSTLELGDSALYLCASSPNPRAGTGVSTIYFGEGSWLTVV.

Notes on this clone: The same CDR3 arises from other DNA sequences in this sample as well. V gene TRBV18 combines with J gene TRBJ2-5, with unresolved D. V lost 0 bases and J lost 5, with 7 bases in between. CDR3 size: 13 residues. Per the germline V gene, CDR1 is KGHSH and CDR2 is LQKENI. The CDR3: CASSPPGGETQYF. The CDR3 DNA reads TGTGCCAGCTCACCACCGGGTGGTGAGACCCAGTACTTC. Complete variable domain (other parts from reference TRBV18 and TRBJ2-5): NAGVMQNPRHLVRRRGQEARLRCSPMKGHSHVYWYRQLPEEGLKFMVYLQKENIIDESGMPKERFSAEFPKEGPSILRIQQVVRGDSAAYFCASSPPGGETQYFGPGTRLLVL.